This TCR beta chain came from a study of T cell responses to AZD1222 COVID-19 vaccine. Whole-study results and caveats: Reportedly, nearly half the spike-specific TCRs target unmutated variant regions. Spike-specific TCR breadth and depth rose after two AZD1222 doses.

This table comes from immunoSEQ multiplex PCR, and its TCRdb copy is limited to in-frame clones, with some not included. The sample has about 120,000 clones; 85% to 90% are singletons. Worth noting for this clone: Antigen: not known.

This CDR3 comprises 16 residues. Deletions cut 5 bases from V and 1 base from J, with 17 bases between. The germline CDR1 and CDR2 sequences are LNHDA and SQIVND (reference sequence). The sequence was obtained from an adult who received the AZD1222 COVID-19 vaccine. The source was peripheral blood, collected 28 days after the second AZD1222 dose. This chain uses TRBV19 with TRBJ1-1; D possibly corresponds to TRBD1 (6 bases). CDR3 protein: CASSSPTGYQNTEAFF. The CDR3 nucleotides read TGTGCCAGTAGTTCCCCGACAGGTTACCAGAACACTGAAGCTTTCTTT.